This note documents a single T cell receptor beta chain sequence. The antigen remains undetermined. Time point: peripheral blood 6 weeks after treatment start. This entry comes from a study of PD-L1 blockade in urothelial cancer. Study-level background: Timepoints chosen for blood analysis were 3 weeks (second dose) and 6 weeks after treatment start.

Study-wide points: A pretreatment blood TCR clonality that fell below the median predicted better progression-free and overall survival. Tumor-associated clones in blood expanded more at 3 weeks in durable-benefit patients.

V gave up 4 bases and J gave up 2 bases; unmatched junction bases: 4. There are 14 residues in the CDR3. Germline V gene lookup returns CDR1 SGHRS and CDR2 YFSETQ. Here immunoSEQ multiplex PCR was the method, and the copy in TCRdb shows in-frame clones only, minus some. This sample has about 38,000 clones, with less than 90% found just once. The specimen was PBMCs, collected around atezolizumab (anti-PD-L1) treatment. The TCR comes from a man aged 55 to 69 with urothelial cancer. The chain couples TRBV5-1 to TRBJ2-5; 8 nucleotides line up with TRBD1. CDR3 amino acids: CASSPGTGQETQYF. CDR3 bases: TGCGCCAGCAGCCCTGGGACAGGTCAAGAGACCCAGTACTTC.